The T cell receptor (beta chain) under discussion was sequenced for a study of shared clonotypes between healthy human individuals. Regarding the study as a whole: Among non-shared clonotypes, generation probabilities were lower than among those shared by all four donors. Enrolling few donors narrowed the genetic and exposure-history diversity that was represented. Sequencing of the sorted subsets was shown by rarefaction to be incomplete despite large depth.

CDR3 length: 14 amino acids. CDR1 is MNHNS and CDR2 is SASEGT in the germline V gene. V lost 3 bases to trimming and J lost 8 bases, with 13 bases between them. Details on this clone: The antigen is unknown.

Data came from immunoSEQ multiplex PCR; TCRdb stores just in-frame clones and leaves some out. Here the sample spans about 680,000 clones, 55% to 85% being singletons. The sample was memory CD4+ T cells sorted from blood. The subset here: CD45RA-negative fraction. The TCR sequence derives from a woman aged 30 to 39 in good health. The chain combines TRBV6-1 with TRBJ1-4, with D perhaps matching TRBD1 (5 bases). The CDR3 protein is CASSDGWGEEKLFF. The DNA for the CDR3 is TGTGCCAGCAGTGATGGCTGGGGCGAAGAAAAACTGTTTTTT.